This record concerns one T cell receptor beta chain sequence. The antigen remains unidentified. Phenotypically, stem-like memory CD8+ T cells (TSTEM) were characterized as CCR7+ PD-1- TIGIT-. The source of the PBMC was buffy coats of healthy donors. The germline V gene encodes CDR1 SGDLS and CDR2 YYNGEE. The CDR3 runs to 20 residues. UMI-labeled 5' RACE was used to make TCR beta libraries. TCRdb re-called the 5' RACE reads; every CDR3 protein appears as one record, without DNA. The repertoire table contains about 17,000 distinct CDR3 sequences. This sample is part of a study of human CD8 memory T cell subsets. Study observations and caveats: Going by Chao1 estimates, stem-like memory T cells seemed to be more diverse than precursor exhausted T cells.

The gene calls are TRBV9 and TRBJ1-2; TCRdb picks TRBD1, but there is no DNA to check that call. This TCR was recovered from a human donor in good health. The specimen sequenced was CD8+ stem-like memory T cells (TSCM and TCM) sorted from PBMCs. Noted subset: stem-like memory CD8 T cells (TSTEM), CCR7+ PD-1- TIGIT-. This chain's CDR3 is CASSVGYLGTEGTRDYGYTF.